A single sample is the source of the 11 T cell receptor beta chains below, sequenced in a study of blood T cell repertoires in COVID-19. Sequenced by immunoSEQ multiplex PCR; TCRdb stores in-frame clones only, minus some. Among around 100,000 clones listed, 70% to 90% were seen once. The specimen was peripheral blood. Receptors originate from an older woman with acute or convalescent COVID-19.

The V and J genes are TRBV7-3 and TRBJ1-1; D is possibly TRBD1 (5 bases). Germline V gene data show CDR1 as SGHTA and CDR2 as FQGTGA. Trimming pared 4 bases from V and 0 bases from J, leaving 15 bases between. The CDR3 contains 16 residues. The CDR3: CASSSQGGGMNTEAFF. CDR3 DNA sequence: TGTGCCAGCAGCTCTCAGGGAGGCGGGATGAACACTGAAGCTTTCTTT.

The chain employs TRBV7-8 and TRBJ1-5, with 8 positions matching TRBD1. CDR3 size: 13 residues. Unmatched junction bases numbered 3, after V lost 4 bases and J lost 7 bases. The germline V gene has CDR1 SGHVS and CDR2 FQNEAQ. CDR3 DNA: TGTGCCAGCAGCTCAGGGGGCCGGCAGCCCCAGCATTTT. This translates into CASSSGGRQPQHF.

The CDR3 region is CASSRLAGGGYNEQFF. CDR3 DNA: TGTGCCAGCAGCAGACTAGCGGGAGGTGGGTACAATGAGCAGTTCTTC. The chain has TRBV6-4 and TRBJ2-1, with 13 positions matching TRBD2. Germline values: CDR1 MRHNA, CDR2 SNTAGT. The CDR3 runs to 16 residues. V shed 6 bases and J 4 bases; nucleotides not matched to a gene: 6.

This chain connects TRBV11-2 to TRBJ2-1; D remains ambiguous. This CDR3 has 13 amino acids. In germline, CDR1 is SGHAT, CDR2 FQNNGV. V lost 1 base, J lost 6 bases, and 7 bases lay in between. In DNA form, the CDR3 reads TGTGCCAGCAGCTTAGGGGCCCTCAATGAGCAGTTCTTC. This encodes CASSLGALNEQFF. Full variable domain (outside the CDR3, taken from reference TRBV11-2 and TRBJ2-1): EAGVAQSPRYKIIEKRQSVAFWCNPISGHATLYWYQQILGQGPKLLIQFQNNGVVDDSQLPKDRFSAERLKGVDSTLKIQPAKLEDSAVYLCASSLGALNEQFFGPGTRLTVL.

This rearrangement joins TRBV19 to TRBJ2-1; 11 positions match TRBD2. The CDR3 loop spans 15 amino acids. V was clipped by 7 bases and J by 4 bases; unmatched bases: 6. CDR1 and CDR2 from the germline V gene are LNHDA and SQIVND (reference sequence). CDR3 in DNA: TGTGCCAGTATCTCGACTAGCGGGGAGTACAATGAGCAGTTCTTC. Its translation is CASISTSGEYNEQFF.

This clone came up a few times. This chain joins TRBV5-8 and TRBJ2-2; possible D gene TRBD1, 5 bases. From germline, CDR1 is SGHTS and CDR2 YDEGEE. V was cut by 5 bases and J by 6 bases, with 8 bases left in between. This CDR3 has 12 residues. The CDR3 protein is CASRPGPGELFF. CDR3 in DNA: TGTGCCAGCAGACCAGGGCCCGGGGAGCTGTTTTTT.

This sequence joins TRBV6-5 and TRBJ1-4; TRBD1 agrees at 9 bases. CDR1 is MNHEY, CDR2 SVGAGI, per germline. The CDR3 loop spans 13 amino acids. Losses at the gene ends were 7 bases for V and 8 bases for J; bases not matched to a gene: 5. CDR3 residues: CASIGTGREKLFF. The CDR3, as DNA: TGTGCCAGCATAGGGACAGGGCGGGAAAAACTGTTTTTT.

The chain uses TRBV7-2 and TRBJ1-2, with 7 bases aligning to TRBD1. The length of the CDR3 is 13 residues. J was trimmed by 4 bases and V by 5 bases; bases with no gene match: 4. CDR1 and CDR2 (germline): SGHTA, FQGNSA. The CDR3 protein is CASSQQGSYGYTF. For the CDR3, the DNA is TGTGCCAGCAGCCAACAGGGGTCCTATGGCTACACCTTC.

The chain uses TRBV28 and TRBJ1-6; D is ambiguous. This CDR3 region has 14 residues. Germline CDR1 and CDR2: MDHEN and SYDVKM. V was cut by 5 bases and J by 6 bases, with 11 bases left in between. The CDR3 DNA reads TGTGCCAGCAGTCCCCGGGTCTTTAATTCACCCCTCCACTTT. This gives the protein CASSPRVFNSPLHF.

Notes on this clone: One junction end disagrees with the germline gene, perhaps due to a read error. As DNA, the CDR3 is TGTGCCAGCAGTTCGCCGGGACAGGGAGAGCACTTT. Its protein product is CASSSPGQGEHF. This sequence joins TRBV6-5 and TRBJ1-1, with TRBD1 identical over 9 bases. CDR1 MNHEY and CDR2 SVGAGI come from the germline V gene. The CDR3 totals 12 residues.

The chain combines TRBV5-4 with TRBJ2-1; no firm D call. V dropped 2 bases and J dropped 6 bases, with 9 bases sitting between them. CDR3 length: 13 amino acids. CDR1 is SGHNT and CDR2 is YYREEE in the germline V gene (reference sequence). DNA of the CDR3: TGTGCCAGCAGCTTTCCTCCGGGCAATGAGCAGTTCTTC. The encoded protein is CASSFPPGNEQFF.